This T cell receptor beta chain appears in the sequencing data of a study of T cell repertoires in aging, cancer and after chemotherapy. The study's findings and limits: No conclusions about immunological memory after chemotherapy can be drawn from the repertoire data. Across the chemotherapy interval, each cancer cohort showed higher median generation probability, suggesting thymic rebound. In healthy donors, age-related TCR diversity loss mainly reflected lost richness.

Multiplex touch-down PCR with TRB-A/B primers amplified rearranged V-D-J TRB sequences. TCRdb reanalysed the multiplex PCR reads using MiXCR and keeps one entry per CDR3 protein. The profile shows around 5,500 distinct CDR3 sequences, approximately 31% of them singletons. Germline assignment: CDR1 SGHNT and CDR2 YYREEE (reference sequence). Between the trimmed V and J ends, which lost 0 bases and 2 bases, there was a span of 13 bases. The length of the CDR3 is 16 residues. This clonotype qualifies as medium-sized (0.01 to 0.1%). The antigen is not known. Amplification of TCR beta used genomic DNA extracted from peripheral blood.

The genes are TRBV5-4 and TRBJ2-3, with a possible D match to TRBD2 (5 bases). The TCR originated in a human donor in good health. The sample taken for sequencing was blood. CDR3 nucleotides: TGTGCCAGCAGCTTGGGATTTCGCCGGGACACAGATACGCAGTATTTT. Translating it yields CASSLGFRRDTDTQYF.